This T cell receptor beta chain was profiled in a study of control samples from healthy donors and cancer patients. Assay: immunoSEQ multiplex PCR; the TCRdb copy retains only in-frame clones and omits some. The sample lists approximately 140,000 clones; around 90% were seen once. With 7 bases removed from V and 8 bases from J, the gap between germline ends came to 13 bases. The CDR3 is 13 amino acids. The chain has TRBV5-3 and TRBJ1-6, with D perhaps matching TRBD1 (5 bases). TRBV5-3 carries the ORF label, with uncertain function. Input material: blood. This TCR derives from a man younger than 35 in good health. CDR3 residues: CARSRGQDSPLHF. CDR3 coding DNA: TGTGCCAGATCCCGGGGCCAAGATTCACCCCTCCACTTT.